This is a list of T cell receptor beta chains from one sample in a study of vaccination and CD4 T cells after COVID-19. TCRdb redid the calling of the PCR reads with MiXCR, one entry per CDR3 protein. The table includes some 16,000 distinct CDR3 sequences, around 66% detected once. Antigen specificity for these receptors is unknown. The sequencing input was CD4+ T cells from blood, cultured in vitro. Every receptor here comes from a human donor who had recovered from COVID-19. The CDR3 runs from the conserved cysteine through the conserved F or W.

J gene: TRBJ2-1
V gene: TRBV6-5
CDR3 protein: CASSYSGLAGELF

J gene: TRBJ2-3
V gene: TRBV6-1
CDR3 protein: CASSGGTGLTDTQYF

J gene: TRBJ1-5
V gene: TRBV28
CDR3 protein: CASSIRNQPQHF

J gene: TRBJ1-5
V gene: TRBV6-1
CDR3 protein: CASSPGQGGNQPQHF

J gene: TRBJ1-1
V gene: TRBV5-5
CDR3 protein: CASSGDRWTEAFF

J gene: TRBJ1-1
V gene: TRBV19
CDR3 protein: CASSSPLNTEAFF

J gene: TRBJ1-5
V gene: TRBV7-2
CDR3 protein: CASSAGLRSNQPQHF

J gene: TRBJ1-2
V gene: TRBV7-2
CDR3 protein: CASTKGGGALIYGYTF

J gene: TRBJ2-5
V gene: TRBV7-2
CDR3 protein: CASSSTSGIKTQYF

J gene: TRBJ1-2
V gene: TRBV18
CDR3 protein: CASSPGRQNYGYTF

J gene: TRBJ1-3
V gene: TRBV7-8
CDR3 protein: CASSSGGLVLGNTIYF

J gene: TRBJ2-2
V gene: TRBV6-5
CDR3 protein: CASSWGNSAAGELFF

J gene: TRBJ2-5
V gene: TRBV6-2/TRBV6-3
CDR3 protein: CASRLPGASEETQYF

J gene: TRBJ2-2
V gene: TRBV24-1
CDR3 protein: CATRGTGRNTGELFF

J gene: TRBJ1-2
V gene: TRBV20-1
CDR3 protein: CSASDDPRLYGYTF

J gene: TRBJ2-7
V gene: TRBV7-2
CDR3 protein: CASSQGRGEQYF

J gene: TRBJ1-1
V gene: TRBV4-3
CDR3 protein: CASSQVFGLAEAFF

J gene: TRBJ2-5
V gene: TRBV7-7
CDR3 protein: CASSSLAAQETQYF